This T cell receptor beta chain came from a study of shared clonotypes between healthy human individuals. Sequencing was performed with immunoSEQ multiplex PCR; in TCRdb, only in-frame clones are kept and a portion is missing. The data contain around 2.1 million clones, about 92% of them singletons. It was CD45RO-negative cells, positively selected for CCR7, that made up naive CD8 cells, with terminally differentiated effector memory CD45RA+ cells excluded. This CDR3 has 17 residues. Germline V CDR1 and CDR2: SGHTS, YDEGEE. The ends lost 2 bases at V and 7 bases at J; junction bases unmatched: 18. This clonotype was obtained from a man aged 18 to 30 in good health. Some clones in this sample may be carry-over from other donors' samples. J is TRBJ2-7 and V is TRBV5-8, with 7 bases matching TRBD1. What was sequenced was naive CD8+ T cells from PBMCs. CDR3 nucleotides: TGTGCCAGCAGCTTCCGATACCGGGACAGCGATTGGGGGGAGCAGTACTTC. Amino acid sequence: CASSFRYRDSDWGEQYF.